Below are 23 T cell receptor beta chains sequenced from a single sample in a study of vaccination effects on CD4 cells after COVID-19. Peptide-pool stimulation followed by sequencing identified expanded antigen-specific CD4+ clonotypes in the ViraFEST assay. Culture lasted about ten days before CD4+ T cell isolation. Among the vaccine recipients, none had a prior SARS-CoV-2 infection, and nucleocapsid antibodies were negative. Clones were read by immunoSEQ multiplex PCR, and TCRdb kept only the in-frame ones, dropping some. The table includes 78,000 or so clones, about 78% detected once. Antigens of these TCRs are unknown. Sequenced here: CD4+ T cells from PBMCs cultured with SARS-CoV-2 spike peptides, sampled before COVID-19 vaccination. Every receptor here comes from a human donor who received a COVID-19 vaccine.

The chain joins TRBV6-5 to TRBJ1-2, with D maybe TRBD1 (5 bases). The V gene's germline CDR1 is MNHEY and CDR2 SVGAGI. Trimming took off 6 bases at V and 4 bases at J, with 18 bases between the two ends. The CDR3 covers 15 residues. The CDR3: CASSFIHSQGYGYTF. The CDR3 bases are TGTGCCAGCAGCTTTATACACAGTCAGGGCTATGGCTACACCTTC.

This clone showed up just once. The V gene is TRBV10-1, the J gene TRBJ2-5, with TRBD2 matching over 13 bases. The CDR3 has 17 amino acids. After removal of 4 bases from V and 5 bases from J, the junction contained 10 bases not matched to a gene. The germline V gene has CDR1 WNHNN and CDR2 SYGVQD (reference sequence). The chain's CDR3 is CASSGGTSGAPRETQYF. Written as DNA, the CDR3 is TGCGCCAGCAGTGGGGGGACTAGCGGGGCTCCCCGGGAGACCCAGTACTTC.

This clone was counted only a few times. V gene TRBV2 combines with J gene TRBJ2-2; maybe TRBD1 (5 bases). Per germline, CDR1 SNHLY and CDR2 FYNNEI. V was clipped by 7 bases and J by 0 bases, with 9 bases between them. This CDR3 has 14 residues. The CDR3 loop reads CASTAQANTGELFF. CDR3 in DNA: TGTGCCAGCACCGCACAGGCGAACACCGGGGAGCTGTTTTTT.

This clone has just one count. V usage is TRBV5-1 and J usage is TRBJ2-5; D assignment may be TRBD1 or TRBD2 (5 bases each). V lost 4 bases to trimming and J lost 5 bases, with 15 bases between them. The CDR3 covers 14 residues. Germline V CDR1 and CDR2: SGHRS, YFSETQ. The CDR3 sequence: CASSPRDLTETQYF. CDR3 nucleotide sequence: TGCGCCAGCAGCCCCCGGGACCTCACCGAGACCCAGTACTTC. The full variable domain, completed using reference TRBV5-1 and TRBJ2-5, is KAGVTQTPRYLIKTRGQQVTLSCSPISGHRSVSWYQQTPGQGLQFLFEYFSETQRNKGNFPGRFSGRQFSNSRSEMNVSTLELGDSALYLCASSPRDLTETQYFGPGTRLLVL.

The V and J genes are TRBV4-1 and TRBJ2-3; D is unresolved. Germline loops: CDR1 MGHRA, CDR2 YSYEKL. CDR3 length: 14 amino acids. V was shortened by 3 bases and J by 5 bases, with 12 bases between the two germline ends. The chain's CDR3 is CASSQLGIGDTQYF. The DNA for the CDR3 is TGCGCCAGCAGCCAGCTGGGAATTGGAGATACGCAGTATTTT.

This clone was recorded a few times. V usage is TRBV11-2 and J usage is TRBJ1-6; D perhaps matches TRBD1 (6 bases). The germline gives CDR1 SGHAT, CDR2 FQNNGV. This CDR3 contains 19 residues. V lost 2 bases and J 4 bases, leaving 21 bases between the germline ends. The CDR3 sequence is CASSLWGARQEDYNSPLHF. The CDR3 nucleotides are TGTGCCAGCAGCTTATGGGGGGCGAGACAGGAGGATTATAATTCACCCCTCCACTTT.

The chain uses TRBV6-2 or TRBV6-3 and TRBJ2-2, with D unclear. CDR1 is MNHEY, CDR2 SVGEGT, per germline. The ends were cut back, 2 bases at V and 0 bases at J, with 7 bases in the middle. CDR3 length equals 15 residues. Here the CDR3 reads CASSYVPANTGELFF. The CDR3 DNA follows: TGTGCCAGCAGTTACGTCCCTGCGAACACCGGGGAGCTGTTTTTT.

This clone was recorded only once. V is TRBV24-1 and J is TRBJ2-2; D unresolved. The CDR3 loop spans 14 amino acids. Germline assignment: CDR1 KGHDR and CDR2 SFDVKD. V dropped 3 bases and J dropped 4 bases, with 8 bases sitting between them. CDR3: CATSDPASTGELFF. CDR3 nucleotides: TGTGCCACCAGTGATCCGGCTAGCACCGGGGAGCTGTTTTTT.

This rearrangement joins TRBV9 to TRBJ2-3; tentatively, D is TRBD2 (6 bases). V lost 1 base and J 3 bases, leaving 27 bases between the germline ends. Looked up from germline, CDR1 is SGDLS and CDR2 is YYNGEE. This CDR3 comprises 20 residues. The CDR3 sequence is CASSVQSSITGRGLTDTQYF. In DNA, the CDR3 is TGTGCCAGCAGCGTACAATCGTCGATAACGGGGCGGGGTCTAACAGATACGCAGTATTTT.

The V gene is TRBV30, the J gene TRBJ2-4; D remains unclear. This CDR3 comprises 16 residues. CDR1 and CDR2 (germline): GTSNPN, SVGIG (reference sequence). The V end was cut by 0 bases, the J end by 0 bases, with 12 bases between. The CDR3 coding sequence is TGTGCCTGGAGTGTAGTTACTCCCGGAGCCAAAAACATTCAGTACTTC. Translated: CAWSVVTPGAKNIQYF.

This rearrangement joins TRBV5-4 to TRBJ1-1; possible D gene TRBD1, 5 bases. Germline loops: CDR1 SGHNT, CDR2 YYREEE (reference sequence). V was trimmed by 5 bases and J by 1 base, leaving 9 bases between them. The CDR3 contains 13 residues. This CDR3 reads CASSFDRNTEAFF. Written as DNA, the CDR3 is TGTGCCAGCAGTTTCGACAGGAACACTGAAGCTTTCTTT. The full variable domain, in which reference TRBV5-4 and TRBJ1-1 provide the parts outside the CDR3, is ETGVTQSPTHLIKTRGQQVTLRCSSQSGHNTVSWYQQALGQGPQFIFQYYREEENGRGNFPPRFSGLQFPNYSSELNVNALELDDSALYLCASSFDRNTEAFFGQGTRLTVV.

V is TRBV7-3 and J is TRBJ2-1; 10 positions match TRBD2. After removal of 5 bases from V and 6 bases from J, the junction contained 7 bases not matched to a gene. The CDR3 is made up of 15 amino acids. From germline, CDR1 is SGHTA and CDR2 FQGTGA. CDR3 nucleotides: TGTGCCAGCAGCCATTCTAGCGGGGGTCCCAATGAGCAGTTCTTC. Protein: CASSHSSGGPNEQFF. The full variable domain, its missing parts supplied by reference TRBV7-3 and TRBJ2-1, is GAGVSQTPSNKVTEKGKYVELRCDPISGHTALYWYRQSLGQGPEFLIYFQGTGAADDSGLPNDRFFAVRPEGSVSTLKIQRTERGDSAVYLCASSHSSGGPNEQFFGPGTRLTVL.

The CDR3 loop reads CASSQAPLNTGELFF. Here the CDR3 DNA reads TGCGCCAGCAGCCAAGCCCCCCTCAACACCGGGGAGCTGTTTTTT. This chain connects TRBV4-3 to TRBJ2-2; no firm D call. The CDR3 loop spans 15 amino acids. From germline, CDR1 is LGHNA and CDR2 YSLEER. With 1 base removed from V and 2 bases from J, the gap between germline ends came to 8 bases.

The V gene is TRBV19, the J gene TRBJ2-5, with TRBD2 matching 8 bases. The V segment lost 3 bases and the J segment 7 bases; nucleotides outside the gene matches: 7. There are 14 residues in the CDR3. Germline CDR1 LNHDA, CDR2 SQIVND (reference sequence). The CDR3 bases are TGTGCCAGTAGTATCCGGGGGGGGGAAGGGACCCAGTACTTC. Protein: CASSIRGGEGTQYF.

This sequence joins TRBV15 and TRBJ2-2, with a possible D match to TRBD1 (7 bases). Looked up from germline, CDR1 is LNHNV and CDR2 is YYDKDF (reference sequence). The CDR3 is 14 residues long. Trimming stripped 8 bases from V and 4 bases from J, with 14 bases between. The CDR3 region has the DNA TGTGCCACCTGCCCAGGGGGGAGCACCGGGGAGCTGTTTTTT. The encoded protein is CATCPGGSTGELFF.

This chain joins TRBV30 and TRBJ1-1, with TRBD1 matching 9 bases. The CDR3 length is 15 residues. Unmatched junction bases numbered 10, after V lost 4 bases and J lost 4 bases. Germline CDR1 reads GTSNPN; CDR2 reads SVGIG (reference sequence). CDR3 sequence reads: CAWTPVGTGPTEAFF. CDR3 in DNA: TGTGCCTGGACCCCGGTGGGGACAGGGCCCACTGAAGCTTTCTTT.

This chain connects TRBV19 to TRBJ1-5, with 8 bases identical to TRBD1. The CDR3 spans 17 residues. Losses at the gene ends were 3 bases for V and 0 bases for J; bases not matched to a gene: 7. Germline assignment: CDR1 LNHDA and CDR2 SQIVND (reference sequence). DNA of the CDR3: TGTGCCAGTAGTATCCCAGGGGGCGCTGGTAGCAATCAGCCCCAGCATTTT. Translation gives CASSIPGGAGSNQPQHF.

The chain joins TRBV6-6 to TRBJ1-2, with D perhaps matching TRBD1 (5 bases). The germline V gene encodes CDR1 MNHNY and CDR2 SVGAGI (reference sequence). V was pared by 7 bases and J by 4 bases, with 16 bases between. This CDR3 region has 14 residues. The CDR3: CASIRDSGPYGYTF. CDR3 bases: TGTGCCAGCATACGGGACTCCGGACCCTATGGCTACACCTTC.

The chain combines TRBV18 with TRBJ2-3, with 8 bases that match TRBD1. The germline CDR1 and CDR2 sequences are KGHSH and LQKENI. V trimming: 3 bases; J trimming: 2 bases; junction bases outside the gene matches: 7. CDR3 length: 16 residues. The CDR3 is CASSPIPGQVTDTQYF. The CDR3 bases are TGTGCCAGCTCACCTATACCGGGACAGGTCACAGATACGCAGTATTTT.

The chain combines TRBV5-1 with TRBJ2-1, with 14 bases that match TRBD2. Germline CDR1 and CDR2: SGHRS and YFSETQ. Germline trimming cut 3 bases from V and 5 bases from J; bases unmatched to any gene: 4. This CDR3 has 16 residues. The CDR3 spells CASSSGLAGGNNEQFF. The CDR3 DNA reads TGCGCCAGCAGCTCCGGACTAGCGGGGGGCAACAATGAGCAGTTCTTC.

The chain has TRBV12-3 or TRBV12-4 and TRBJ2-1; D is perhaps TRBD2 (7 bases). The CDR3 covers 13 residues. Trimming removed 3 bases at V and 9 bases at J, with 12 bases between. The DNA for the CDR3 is TGTGCCAGCAGTTTCGGGGGGCGGGCTGAGCAGTTCTTC. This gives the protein CASSFGGRAEQFF.

DNA for the CDR3: TGTGCCAGCAGCTTCAGGGGGGCTAATGAAAAACTGTTTTTT. Translation gives CASSFRGANEKLFF. V gene TRBV11-2 combines with J gene TRBJ1-4; the match to TRBD1 covers 7 bases. Germline values: CDR1 SGHAT, CDR2 FQNNGV. J gave up 3 bases and V 3 bases, and 1 base lay outside the gene matches. There are 14 residues in the CDR3.

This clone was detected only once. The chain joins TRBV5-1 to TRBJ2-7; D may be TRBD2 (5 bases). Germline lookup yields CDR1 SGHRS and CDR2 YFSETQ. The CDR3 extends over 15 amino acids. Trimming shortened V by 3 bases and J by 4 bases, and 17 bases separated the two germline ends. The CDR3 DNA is TGCGCCAGCAGCTCCGATGGGAGCAACCAATACGAGCAGTACGTC. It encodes CASSSDGSNQYEQYV.